The clone carrying this TCR beta chain is deemed medium-sized. These data are taken from a study of spatial heterogeneity in lung cancer. TCRdb passed the 5' RACE reads through MiXCR, listing each CDR3 protein once. The data show under 15,000 distinct CDR3 sequences, with roughly an eighth seen just once and roughly 2.3% held by the top ten. Time point denoted: sample taken at primary tumor resection. No cell sorting; template was whole RNA from tumor, lung tissue or PBMC. The sequencing used PBMCs, collected at surgery. This TCR was recovered from a female donor with early-stage non-small cell lung cancer.

The CDR3 bases are TGTGCCAGCAGCTTAGATTGGCGGGAGAAGTACTTC. Translated: CASSLDWREKYF. This chain connects TRBV7-2 to TRBJ2-7; 7 nucleotides align to TRBD2. Germline CDR1 SGHTA, CDR2 FQGNSA. V was clipped by 1 base and J by 11 bases; unmatched bases: 5. The CDR3 has 12 amino acids. Using reference TRBV7-2 and TRBJ2-7 for the parts outside the CDR3, the full variable domain is GAGVSQSPSNKVTEKGKDVELRCDPISGHTALYWYRQSLGQGLEFLIYFQGNSAPDKSGLPSDRFSAERTGGSVSTLTIQRTQQEDSAVYLCASSLDWREKYFGPGTRLTVT.